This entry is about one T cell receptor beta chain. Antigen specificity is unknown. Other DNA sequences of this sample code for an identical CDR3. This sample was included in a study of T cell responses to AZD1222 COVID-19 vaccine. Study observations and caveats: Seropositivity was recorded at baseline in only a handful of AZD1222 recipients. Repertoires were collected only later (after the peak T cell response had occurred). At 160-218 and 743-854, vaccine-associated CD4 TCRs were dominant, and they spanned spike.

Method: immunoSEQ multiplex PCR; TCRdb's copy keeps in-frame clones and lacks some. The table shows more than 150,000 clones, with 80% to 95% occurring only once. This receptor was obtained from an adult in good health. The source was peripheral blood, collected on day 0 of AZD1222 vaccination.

This CDR3 is CAISGEYEQYF. CDR3 in DNA: TGTGCCATCTCGGGAGAATACGAGCAGTACTTC. The chain uses TRBV10-3 and TRBJ2-7; a weak D match, TRBD2 (6 bases). Germline V CDR1 and CDR2: ENHRY, SYGVKD. CDR3 length equals 11 residues. V shed 8 bases and J shed 4 bases, with 9 bases lying between them.